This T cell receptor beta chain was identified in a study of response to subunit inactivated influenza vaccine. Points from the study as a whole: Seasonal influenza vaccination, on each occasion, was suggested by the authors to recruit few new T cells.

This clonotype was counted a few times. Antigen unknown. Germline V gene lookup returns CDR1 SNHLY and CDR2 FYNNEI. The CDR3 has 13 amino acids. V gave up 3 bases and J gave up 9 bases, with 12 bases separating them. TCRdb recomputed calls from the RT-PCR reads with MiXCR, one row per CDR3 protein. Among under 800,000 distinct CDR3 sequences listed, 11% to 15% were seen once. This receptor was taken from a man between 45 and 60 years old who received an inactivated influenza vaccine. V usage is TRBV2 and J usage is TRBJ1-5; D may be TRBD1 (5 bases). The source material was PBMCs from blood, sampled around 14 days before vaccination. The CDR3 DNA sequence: TGTGCCAGCAGTGACAGGGTTCAGGGGCCCCAGCATTTT. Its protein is CASSDRVQGPQHF. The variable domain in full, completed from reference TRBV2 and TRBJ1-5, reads EPEVTQTPSHQVTQMGQEVILRCVPISNHLYFYWYRQILGQKVEFLVSFYNNEISEKSEIFDDQFSVERPDGSNFTLKIRSTKLEDSAMYFCASSDRVQGPQHFGDGTRLSIL.